Included here is one TCR beta chain sequence, with context. Its cognate antigen is unknown. The CDR3 runs 15 residues. The trim removed 3 bases at V and 2 bases at J, leaving 3 bases unmatched. Germline assignment: CDR1 LNHNV and CDR2 YYDKDF (reference sequence). This entry is derived from a study of PD-1 blockade in classical Hodgkin lymphoma. Background on the study: Administration of nivolumab to patients was at 3 mg/kg intravenously every 2 weeks.

This sample's time point: cycle 4 day 1 (C4D1), after more than five weeks of nivolumab. Every patient was affected by relapse after autologous stem cell transplantation, while exposure to brentuximab vedotin was not uniform. The study isolated CD8+ T cells from thawed PBMCs by magnetic negative selection. Under best response, outcomes were complete response, partial response or progressive disease. Regarding the study as a whole: At baseline, newly diagnosed patients reportedly showed less TCR diversity than healthy donors.

The protocol was immunoSEQ multiplex PCR, while the TCRdb copy is restricted to in-frame clones and leaves out a portion. The repertoire holds fewer than 3,500 clones, with 70% as singletons. The source is a human donor with classical Hodgkin lymphoma. V gene TRBV15 combines with J gene TRBJ2-1; 8 bases are shared with TRBD2. This material consisted of CD8+ T cells from blood, taken before the fourth cycle of nivolumab. The CDR3 protein is CATSSGAGAYNEQFF. CDR3 DNA: TGTGCCACCAGCAGTGGAGCGGGAGCCTACAATGAGCAGTTCTTC. Together with reference TRBV15 and TRBJ2-1, the CDR3 gives the full variable domain: DAMVIQNPRYQVTQFGKPVTLSCSQTLNHNVMYWYQQKSSQAPKLLFHYYDKDFNNEADTPDNFQSRRPNTSFCFLDIRSPGLGDTAMYLCATSSGAGAYNEQFFGPGTRLTVL.